This T cell receptor beta chain was profiled in a study of shared clonotypes between healthy human individuals. The V and J ends lost 2 bases and 1 base respectively, with 13 bases between them. Germline V gene data show CDR1 as SGHNT and CDR2 as YYREEE (reference sequence). The CDR3 loop spans 16 amino acids. Around 32,000 T cell genomes, or roughly 200 ng DNA, went into the sorted-subset replicate PCRs. Produced via immunoSEQ multiplex PCR; TCRdb's table is partial and in-frame only. Of 740,000 or so clones in the sample, more than 70% were seen once. Whole-study findings and limits: Some naive CD4 clonotypes, around 5%, turned up in common across a few donors. Depth of sequencing was expected to influence donor clonotype sharing.

For this clone: Its specificity is not known.

Sequenced: memory CD4+ T cells sorted from blood. The subset: CD45RA-negative fraction. The clonotype comes from a woman under 40 in good health. The rearrangement joins TRBV5-4 to TRBJ2-4, with D possibly matching TRBD1 (7 bases). The CDR3 reads CASSLEQGRAKNIQYF. The CDR3 bases are TGTGCCAGCAGCTTAGAACAGGGGAGGGCCAAAAACATTCAGTACTTC.